This T cell receptor (beta chain) is from a study of OX40 agonist ivuxolimab in advanced cancers. Regarding the study as a whole: CD4+ and CD8+ T cells in blood underwent clonal expansion by week 6 at 0.1 to 3.0 mg/kg. Averaged across samples, CD8+ T cells carried more expanded clones than CD4+ did.

This table comes from immunoSEQ multiplex PCR, and its TCRdb copy is limited to in-frame clones, with some not included. The sample shows over 20,000 clones, around 85% of them seen only once. As regards this clone: Antigen specificity is unknown.

The germline gives CDR1 MNHEY, CDR2 SMNVEV (reference sequence). There are 15 residues in the CDR3. V dropped 1 base and J dropped 4; count of bases not matched to a gene: 1. People who had autoimmune disease history or systemic immunosuppression were excluded. Samples were taken at baseline and on day 1 of cycles 4 and 7. The TCR comes from an adult with an advanced solid tumor such as melanoma, head and neck, liver or kidney cancer. The rearrangement joins TRBV27 to TRBJ2-5; 12 nucleotides align to TRBD2. Sequencing used CD4+ or CD8+ T cells sorted from blood, obtained in a trial of the OX40 agonist ivuxolimab. The CDR3 reads CASSLWGLAGETQYF. The CDR3 region has the DNA TGTGCCAGCAGTTTATGGGGACTAGCGGGAGAGACCCAGTACTTC.